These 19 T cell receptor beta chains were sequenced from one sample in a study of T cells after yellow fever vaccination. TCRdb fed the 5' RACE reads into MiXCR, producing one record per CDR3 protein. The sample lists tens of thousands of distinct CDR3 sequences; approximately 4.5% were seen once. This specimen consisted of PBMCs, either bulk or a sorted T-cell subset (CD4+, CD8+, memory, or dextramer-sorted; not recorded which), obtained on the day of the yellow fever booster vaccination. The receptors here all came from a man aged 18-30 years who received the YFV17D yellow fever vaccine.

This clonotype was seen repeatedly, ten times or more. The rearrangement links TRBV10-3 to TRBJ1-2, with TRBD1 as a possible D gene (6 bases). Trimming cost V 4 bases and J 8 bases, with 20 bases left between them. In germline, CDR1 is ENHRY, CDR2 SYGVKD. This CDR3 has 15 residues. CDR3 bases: TGTGCCATCAGTGGGGGGGGACACCAACTGGTCGGCTACACCTTC. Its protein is CAISGGGHQLVGYTF.

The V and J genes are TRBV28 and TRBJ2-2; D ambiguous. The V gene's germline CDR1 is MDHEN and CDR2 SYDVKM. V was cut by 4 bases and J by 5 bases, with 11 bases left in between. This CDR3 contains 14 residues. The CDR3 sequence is CASSSPSTTGELFF. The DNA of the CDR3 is TGTGCCAGCAGTTCACCCAGCACGACCGGGGAGCTGTTTTTT.

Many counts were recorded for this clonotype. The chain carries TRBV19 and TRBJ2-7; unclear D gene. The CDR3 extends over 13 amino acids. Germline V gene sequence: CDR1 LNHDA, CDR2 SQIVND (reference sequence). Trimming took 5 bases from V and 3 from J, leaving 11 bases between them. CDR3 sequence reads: CASSPASNYEQYF. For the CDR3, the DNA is TGTGCCAGTAGTCCTGCCAGCAACTACGAGCAGTACTTC.

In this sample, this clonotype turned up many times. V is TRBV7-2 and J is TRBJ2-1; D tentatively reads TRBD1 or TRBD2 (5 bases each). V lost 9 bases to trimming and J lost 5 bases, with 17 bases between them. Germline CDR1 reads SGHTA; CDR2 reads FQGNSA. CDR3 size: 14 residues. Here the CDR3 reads CASNRGRNNNEQFF. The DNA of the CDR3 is TGTGCCAGTAACCGGGGCCGTAATAACAATGAGCAGTTCTTC.

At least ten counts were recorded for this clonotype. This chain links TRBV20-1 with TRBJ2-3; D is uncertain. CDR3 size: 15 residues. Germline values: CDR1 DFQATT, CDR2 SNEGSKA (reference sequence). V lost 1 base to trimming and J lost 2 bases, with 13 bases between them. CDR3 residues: CSARVSHETTDTQYF. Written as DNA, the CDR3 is TGCAGTGCTAGAGTATCACACGAGACCACAGATACGCAGTATTTT.

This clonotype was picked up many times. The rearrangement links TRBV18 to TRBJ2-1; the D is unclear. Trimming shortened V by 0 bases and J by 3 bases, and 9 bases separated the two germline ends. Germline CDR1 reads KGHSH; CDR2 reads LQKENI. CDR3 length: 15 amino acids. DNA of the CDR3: TGTGCCAGCTCACCACCAGACAAGGACTACAATGAGCAGTTCTTC. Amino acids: CASSPPDKDYNEQFF.

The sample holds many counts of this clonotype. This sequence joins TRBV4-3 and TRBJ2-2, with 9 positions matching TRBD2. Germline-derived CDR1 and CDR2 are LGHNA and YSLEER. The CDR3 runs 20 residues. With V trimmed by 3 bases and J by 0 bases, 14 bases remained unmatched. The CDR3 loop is CASSQVRWVAGVANTGELFF. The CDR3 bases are TGCGCCAGCAGCCAGGTCCGATGGGTAGCGGGGGTCGCGAACACCGGGGAGCTGTTTTTT.

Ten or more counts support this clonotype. In DNA, the CDR3 is TGTGCCAGCAGCTTAGATCCCTTCTTAGGACGGCCTAACTATGGCTACACCTTC. Translation: CASSLDPFLGRPNYGYTF. The gene calls are TRBV11-2 and TRBJ1-2; D ambiguous. This CDR3 has 18 amino acids. V was pared by 0 bases and J by 0 bases, with 17 bases between. The V gene's germline CDR1 is SGHAT and CDR2 FQNNGV.

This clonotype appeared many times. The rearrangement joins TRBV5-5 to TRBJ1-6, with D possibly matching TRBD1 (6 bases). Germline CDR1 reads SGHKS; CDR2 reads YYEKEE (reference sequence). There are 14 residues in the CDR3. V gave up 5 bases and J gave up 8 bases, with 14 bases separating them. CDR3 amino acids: CASRPGDWDSPLHF. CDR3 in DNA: TGTGCCAGCAGACCAGGGGACTGGGATTCACCCCTCCACTTT.

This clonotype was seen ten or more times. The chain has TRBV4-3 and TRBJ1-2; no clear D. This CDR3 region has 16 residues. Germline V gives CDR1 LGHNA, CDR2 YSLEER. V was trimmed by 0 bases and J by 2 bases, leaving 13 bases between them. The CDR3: CASSQDLRRTNYGYTF. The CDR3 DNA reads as TGCGCCAGCAGCCAAGATCTGAGGCGGACGAACTATGGCTACACCTTC.

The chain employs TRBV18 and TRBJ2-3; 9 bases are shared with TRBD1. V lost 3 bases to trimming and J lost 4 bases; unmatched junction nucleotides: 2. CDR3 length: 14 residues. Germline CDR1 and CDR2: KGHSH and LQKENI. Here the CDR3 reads CASSPTGGPDTQYF. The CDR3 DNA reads TGTGCCAGCTCACCCACAGGGGGCCCAGATACGCAGTATTTT. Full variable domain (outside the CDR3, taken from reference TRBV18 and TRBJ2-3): NAGVMQNPRHLVRRRGQEARLRCSPMKGHSHVYWYRQLPEEGLKFMVYLQKENIIDESGMPKERFSAEFPKEGPSILRIQQVVRGDSAAYFCASSPTGGPDTQYFGPGTRLTVL.

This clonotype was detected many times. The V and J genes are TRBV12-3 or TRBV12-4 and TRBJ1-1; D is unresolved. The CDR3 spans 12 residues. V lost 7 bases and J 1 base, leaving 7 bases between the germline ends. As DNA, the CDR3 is TGTGCCAGCAAGTACCAGAACACTGAAGCTTTCTTT. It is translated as CASKYQNTEAFF.

CDR3 coding DNA: TGTGCCAGCAGGCAGGGATCGAACACCGGGGAGCTGTTTTTT. Translating it yields CASRQGSNTGELFF. The rearrangement joins TRBV2 to TRBJ2-2; a weak D match, TRBD1 (5 bases). Germline CDR1 SNHLY, CDR2 FYNNEI. Trimming pared 6 bases from V and 0 bases from J, leaving 8 bases between. The CDR3 spans 14 residues.

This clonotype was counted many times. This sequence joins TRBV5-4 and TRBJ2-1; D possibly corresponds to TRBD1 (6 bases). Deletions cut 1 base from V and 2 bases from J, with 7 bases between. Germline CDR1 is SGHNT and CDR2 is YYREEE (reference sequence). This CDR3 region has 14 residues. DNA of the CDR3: TGTGCCAGCAGCTTGCAGGGGACCTACAATGAGCAGTTCTTC. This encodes CASSLQGTYNEQFF. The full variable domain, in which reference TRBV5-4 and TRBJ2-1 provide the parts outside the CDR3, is ETGVTQSPTHLIKTRGQQVTLRCSSQSGHNTVSWYQQALGQGPQFIFQYYREEENGRGNFPPRFSGLQFPNYSSELNVNALELDDSALYLCASSLQGTYNEQFFGPGTRLTVL.

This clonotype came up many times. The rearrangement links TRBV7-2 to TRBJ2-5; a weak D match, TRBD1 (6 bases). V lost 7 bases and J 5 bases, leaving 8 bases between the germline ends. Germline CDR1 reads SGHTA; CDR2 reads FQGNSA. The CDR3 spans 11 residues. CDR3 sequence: CASNQGETQYF. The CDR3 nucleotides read TGTGCCAGCAACCAGGGGGAGACCCAGTACTTC.

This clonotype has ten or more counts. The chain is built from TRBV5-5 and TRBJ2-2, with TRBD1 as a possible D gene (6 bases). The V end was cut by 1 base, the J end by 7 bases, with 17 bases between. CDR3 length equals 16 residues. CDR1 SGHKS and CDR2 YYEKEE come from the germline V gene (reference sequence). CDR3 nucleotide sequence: TGTGCCAGCAGCTTGTGGGACACCGGGCAGGTCGGGGAGCTGTTTTTT. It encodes CASSLWDTGQVGELFF.

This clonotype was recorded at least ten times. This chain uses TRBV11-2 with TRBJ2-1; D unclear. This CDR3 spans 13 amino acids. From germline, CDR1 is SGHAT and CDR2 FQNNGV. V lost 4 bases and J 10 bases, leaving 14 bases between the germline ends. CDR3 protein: CASSSIGRREQFF. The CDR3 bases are TGTGCCAGCAGCTCAATCGGGCGTAGGGAGCAGTTCTTC.

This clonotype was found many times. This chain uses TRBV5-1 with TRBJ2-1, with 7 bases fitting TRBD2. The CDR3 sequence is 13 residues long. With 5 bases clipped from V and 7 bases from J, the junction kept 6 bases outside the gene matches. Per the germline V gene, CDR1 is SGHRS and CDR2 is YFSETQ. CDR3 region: CASRGEGLNEQFF. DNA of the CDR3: TGCGCCAGCAGGGGGGAGGGGTTGAATGAGCAGTTCTTC.

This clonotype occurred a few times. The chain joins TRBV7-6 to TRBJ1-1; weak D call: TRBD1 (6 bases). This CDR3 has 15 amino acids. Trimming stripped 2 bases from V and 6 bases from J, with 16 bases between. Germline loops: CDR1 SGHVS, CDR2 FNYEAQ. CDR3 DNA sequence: TGTGCCAGCAGCTTAAGGGCCAGGGGACGAGCTGAAGCTTTCTTT. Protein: CASSLRARGRAEAFF.